The clone carrying this T cell receptor beta chain occurred many times. What it binds is not known. V dropped 5 bases and J dropped 5; count of bases not matched to a gene: 7. This CDR3 is built from 15 residues. Germline CDR1 and CDR2: DFQATT and SNEGSKA (reference sequence). This specimen comes from a study of breast tumors, draining lymph nodes, adjacent tissues. Study-wide results and caveats: Data only fit, rather than demonstrated, lymph node origin of most tumor T cells. Tumor repertoires ranked between lymph nodes and nontumor tissue in diversity, with V and J gene preferences. Most tumor T cells seemingly derive from lymph node, then expand in tumor. Luminal-like breast cancer showed significantly greater tumor-nontumor repertoire similarity than basal-like breast cancer did.

TCRdb re-called the multiplex PCR reads through MiXCR, storing one row per CDR3 protein. The table lists about 130,000 distinct CDR3 sequences, 21% of them singletons. Samples came from axillary lymph nodes draining the breast cancer. The rearrangement joins TRBV20-1 to TRBJ1-6; 9 bases fit TRBD1. This receptor was identified in a female donor with breast cancer. Some clones in this sample may be carry-over from other donors' samples. The material sequenced was axillary lymph node tissue. This CDR3 reads CSAGPGTGHNSPLHF. CDR3 coding DNA: TGCAGTGCTGGACCCGGGACAGGGCATAATTCACCCCTCCACTTT.